This T cell receptor beta chain appears in the sequencing data of a study of blood T cells in healthy people across ages. Points on this clonotype: Its antigen remains unknown.

Study-wide results and limits: Naive CD4+ cells and diversity were both higher in long-lived donors than in aged donors. TCR beta diversity correlated strongly with naive T cell percentage.

Sample-barcoded 5' priming and a J-beta primer mix drove a second PCR of about 6 to 12 cycles. At least 2.5 million CDR3-containing paired-end reads were obtained per sample. TCRdb called the 5' RACE reads again in MiXCR, with one record for every CDR3 protein. The sample has around 1.5 million distinct CDR3 sequences, about 35% seen once. Germline lookup yields CDR1 SGHVS and CDR2 FQNEAQ. The V and J ends lost 5 bases and 2 bases respectively, with 30 bases between them. The CDR3 is made up of 20 amino acids. Collection of 7.5 to 10 milliliters of peripheral blood was performed for each donor. The V and J genes are TRBV7-8 and TRBJ1-2; D might be TRBD1 (5 bases). The sequence was collected from a woman between 25 and 40 years old in good health. The sequenced sample consisted of blood. CDR3 residues: CASSGPGLTTPKKVNYGYTF. CDR3 DNA: TGTGCCAGCAGCGGACCGGGACTCACTACACCCAAAAAAGTAAACTATGGCTACACCTTC.